This T cell receptor (beta chain) came from a study of blood T cells in healthy people across ages. Study results and caveats: TCR beta diversity tracked closely with naive T cell percentage. While age rose, TCR beta diversity per million T cells dropped in a roughly linear way. Compared with aged donors, long-lived donors showed fewer expanded clones, suggesting selection.

V gave up 5 bases and J gave up 4 bases, with 17 bases separating them. The CDR3 is 14 residues long. Germline V CDR1 and CDR2: DFQATT, SNEGSKA (reference sequence). This clonotype has more than one count but fewer than ten. The antigen is undetermined. The authors ran a second PCR of about 7 to 12 cycles using a sample-barcoded 5' primer and a J-beta primer mix. TCRdb analysed the 5' RACE reads with MiXCR anew, one entry per CDR3 protein. There are approximately 730,000 distinct CDR3 sequences in the sample; 50% to 65% occur only once, and approximately 40% lies in the top ten. The J gene is TRBJ1-1, the V gene TRBV20-1; a weak D match, TRBD1 (5 bases). The sequence was collected from a man older than 75 in good health. Sequenced sample: blood. This CDR3 reads CSAGGGGSGTEAFF. CDR3 DNA: TGCAGTGCTGGCGGCGGGGGGAGCGGCACTGAAGCTTTCTTT.